This entry lists 19 T cell receptor beta chains sequenced from one sample in a study of blood T cell repertoires in COVID-19. Generated by immunoSEQ multiplex PCR, the TCRdb table keeps only in-frame clones and is missing some. The data show almost 350,000 clones, with roughly nine tenths seen just once and 3% to 4% held by the top ten. Sequencing was performed on peripheral blood. The receptors were gathered from a woman in her sixties or seventies with COVID-19, enrolled during active disease.

A word on this clone: This sample includes further DNA sequences coding for the same CDR3. The chain employs TRBV3-1 (or the pseudogene TRBV3-2) and TRBJ1-2, with TRBD1 identical over 10 bases. There are 14 residues in the CDR3. CDR1 is LGHDT, CDR2 YNNKEL, per germline (reference sequence). V was pared by 6 bases and J by 4 bases, with 5 bases of the junction left unmatched. The CDR3 bases are TGTGCCAGCAGTCGCGGACAGGGGGGCTATGGCTACACCTTC. Translation gives CASSRGQGGYGYTF.

The chain recombines TRBV7-9 with TRBJ1-1, with a weak D call TRBD1 (6 bases). V lost 4 bases, J lost 1 base, and 13 bases lay in between. Looked up from germline, CDR1 is SEHNR and CDR2 is FQNEAQ (reference sequence). The CDR3 is 15 amino acids. The CDR3 loop is CASSSQGLSNTEAFF. As DNA, the CDR3 is TGTGCCAGCAGCTCCCAGGGGTTGTCGAACACTGAAGCTTTCTTT.

This chain uses TRBV5-4 with TRBJ1-2; no firm D call. V was trimmed by 6 bases and J by 4 bases, leaving 19 bases between them. Germline lookup yields CDR1 SGHNT and CDR2 YYREEE (reference sequence). The CDR3 consists of 15 residues. CDR3 region: CASTRPGRELYGYTF. The CDR3 bases are TGTGCCAGCACCCGACCCGGGCGGGAGCTCTATGGCTACACCTTC.

The chain combines TRBV5-1 with TRBJ2-1, with 7 nucleotides matching TRBD1. This CDR3 spans 16 amino acids. The germline V gene has CDR1 SGHRS and CDR2 YFSETQ. Germline trimming cut 0 bases from V and 10 bases from J; bases unmatched to any gene: 13. CDR3 in amino acids: CASSLGQGSQLSEQFF. DNA for the CDR3: TGCGCCAGCAGCTTGGGACAGGGCTCCCAACTCAGCGAGCAGTTCTTC.

The chain links TRBV7-2 to TRBJ1-1; D gene ambiguous. The germline CDR1 and CDR2 sequences are SGHTA and FQGNSA. The CDR3 spans 15 residues. Trimming took 0 bases from V and 1 from J, leaving 9 bases between them. The DNA of the CDR3 is TGTGCCAGCAGCTTAGCCCTTGCCGGGAACACTGAAGCTTTCTTT. Translated, it gives CASSLALAGNTEAFF. The full variable domain, in which reference TRBV7-2 and TRBJ1-1 provide the parts outside the CDR3, is GAGVSQSPSNKVTEKGKDVELRCDPISGHTALYWYRQSLGQGLEFLIYFQGNSAPDKSGLPSDRFSAERTGGSVSTLTIQRTQQEDSAVYLCASSLALAGNTEAFFGQGTRLTVV.

The CDR3 region is CASSGQGAADTQYF. DNA of the CDR3: TGTGCCAGCTCCGGACAGGGGGCAGCAGATACGCAGTATTTT. The genes are TRBV25-1 and TRBJ2-3; 11 bases match TRBD1. This CDR3 contains 14 residues. Germline-derived CDR1 and CDR2 are MGHDK and SYGVNS. V was clipped by 8 bases and J by 4 bases; unmatched bases: 5. The full variable domain, completed using reference TRBV25-1 and TRBJ2-3, is EADIYQTPRYLVIGTGKKITLECSQTMGHDKMYWYQQDPGMELHLIHYSYGVNSTEKGDLSSESTVSRIRTEHFPLTLESARPSHTSQYLCASSGQGAADTQYFGPGTRLTVL.

The rearrangement links TRBV6-1 to TRBJ1-2; TRBD1 agrees at 11 bases. The CDR3 has 17 residues. Germline V CDR1 and CDR2: MNHNS, SASEGT. V was pared by 0 bases and J by 7 bases, with 10 bases of the junction left unmatched. The CDR3 here is CASSEAPRDRGFGGYTF. CDR3 coding DNA: TGTGCCAGCAGTGAAGCCCCGAGGGACAGGGGGTTCGGTGGCTACACCTTC.

Only one count was recorded for this clone. This specimen includes other DNA sequences encoding the same CDR3. The genes are TRBV5-1 and TRBJ2-5; 7 bases are shared with TRBD1. Germline values: CDR1 SGHRS, CDR2 YFSETQ. V lost 3 bases, J lost 5 bases, and 4 bases stayed unmatched. The CDR3 sequence is 13 residues long. DNA of the CDR3: TGCGCCAGCAGCTCAGGGGGTGGCGAGACCCAGTACTTC. Translating it yields CASSSGGGETQYF.

The chain joins TRBV9 to TRBJ2-3; 8 positions match TRBD2. This CDR3 contains 14 residues. The germline V gene has CDR1 SGDLS and CDR2 YYNGEE. J gave up 4 bases and V 9 bases, and 10 bases lay outside the gene matches. The CDR3: CATSGGNVADTQYF. The CDR3 coding sequence is TGTGCCACCTCGGGGGGGAATGTTGCAGATACGCAGTATTTT.

The chain links TRBV6-5 to TRBJ2-5; maybe TRBD2 (6 bases). CDR1 and CDR2 (germline): MNHEY, SVGAGI. This CDR3 is built from 15 residues. V was trimmed by 0 bases and J by 2 bases, leaving 10 bases between them. The CDR3 nucleotides are TGTGCCAGCAGTTACTCAGGAGGGAATCAAGAGACCCAGTACTTC. Residues: CASSYSGGNQETQYF.

The V gene is TRBV2, the J gene TRBJ2-5, with 8 bases that match TRBD2. The CDR3 has 15 residues. V lost 6 bases and J lost 2; bases outside the gene matches: 8. Germline V gene data show CDR1 as SNHLY and CDR2 as FYNNEI. The CDR3 sequence is CASSSGTRGQETQYF. CDR3 bases: TGTGCCAGCAGCTCCGGGACTAGGGGACAAGAGACCCAGTACTTC.

Ten or more counts support this clone. The chain uses TRBV21-1 and TRBJ2-7; the table's D call TRBD1 went unverified against the DNA. TRBV21-1 is a documented pseudogene. The CDR3 has 12 amino acids. The CDR3: CANRDSAYEQYF. In nucleotides, the CDR3 is TGTGCCAACCGGGACAGTGCCTACGAGCAGTACTTC.

The rearrangement links TRBV18 to TRBJ1-5; D remains ambiguous. The CDR3 loop spans 13 amino acids. V lost 3 bases to trimming and J lost 7 bases, with 10 bases between them. Germline CDR1 reads KGHSH; CDR2 reads LQKENI. DNA for the CDR3: TGTGCCAGCTCACCCGGGTTCACCCAGCCCCAGCATTTT. It is translated as CASSPGFTQPQHF. Full variable domain (outside the CDR3, taken from reference TRBV18 and TRBJ1-5): NAGVMQNPRHLVRRRGQEARLRCSPMKGHSHVYWYRQLPEEGLKFMVYLQKENIIDESGMPKERFSAEFPKEGPSILRIQQVVRGDSAAYFCASSPGFTQPQHFGDGTRLSIL.

This clone was detected only a few times. This chain connects TRBV6-2 or TRBV6-3 to TRBJ2-3; D not certain. This CDR3 spans 15 amino acids. Trimming pared 4 bases from V and 1 base from J, leaving 12 bases between. From germline, CDR1 is MNHEY and CDR2 SVGEGT. This CDR3 reads CASSSPPIGTDTQYF. Here the CDR3 DNA reads TGTGCCAGCAGTTCCCCCCCCATTGGCACAGATACGCAGTATTTT.

The genes are TRBV27 and TRBJ1-2; the D gene is possibly TRBD1 (6 bases). V was pared by 3 bases and J by 6 bases, with 14 bases between. The CDR3 has 14 amino acids. CDR1 and CDR2 from the germline V gene are MNHEY and SMNVEV (reference sequence). The CDR3 here is CASSFPQGVDGYTF. CDR3 sequence (DNA): TGTGCCAGCAGTTTCCCACAGGGAGTGGATGGCTACACCTTC.

This chain uses TRBV19 with TRBJ1-5, with D possibly matching TRBD1 (6 bases). The germline V gene has CDR1 LNHDA and CDR2 SQIVND (reference sequence). The CDR3 runs to 15 residues. Deletions cut 7 bases from V and 6 bases from J, with 19 bases between. Written as DNA, the CDR3 is TGTGCCAGTACCAACGCGGGCAGGGGTGTTCAGCCCCAGCATTTT. Translation gives CASTNAGRGVQPQHF. The full variable domain, its missing parts supplied by reference TRBV19 and TRBJ1-5, is DGGITQSPKYLFRKEGQNVTLSCEQNLNHDAMYWYRQDPGQGLRLIYYSQIVNDFQKGDIAEGYSVSREKKESFPLTVTSAQKNPTAFYLCASTNAGRGVQPQHFGDGTRLSIL.

The chain joins TRBV5-8 to TRBJ2-6; no firm D call. The length of the CDR3 is 12 residues. V lost 4 bases and J lost 3, with 2 bases in between. The V gene's germline CDR1 is SGHTS and CDR2 YDEGEE. CDR3 region: CASSRGANVLTF. The CDR3 bases are TGTGCCAGCAGCCGTGGGGCCAACGTCCTGACTTTC.

The rearrangement joins TRBV21-1 to TRBJ1-1; the table's D gene call, TRBD1, was not cross checked with the DNA. TRBV21-1 is a pseudogene. The CDR3 is 16 residues long. The CDR3: CASSDKVADMNTEAFF. The CDR3 region has the DNA TGTGCCAGCTCTGATAAAGTGGCAGACATGAACACTGAAGCTTTCTTT.

V and J are TRBV28 and TRBJ1-1; no clear D. CDR3 length equals 13 residues. Germline V gene sequence: CDR1 MDHEN, CDR2 SYDVKM. Trimming removed 2 bases at V and 9 bases at J, with 13 bases between. The CDR3 region is CASSLGGEPQAFF. CDR3 sequence (DNA): TGTGCCAGCAGTTTAGGAGGAGAACCCCAAGCTTTCTTT.